A single sample gave rise to the 16 T cell receptor beta chains below, sequenced in a study of blood T cell repertoires in COVID-19. Sequencing used immunoSEQ multiplex PCR; TCRdb keeps in-frame clones, though not all of them. The sample consists of about 250,000 clones, roughly 80% of them appearing once. The sequenced sample was peripheral blood. The receptors here all came from a man older than 75 with acute or convalescent COVID-19.

The chain carries TRBV7-9 and TRBJ1-4; D possibly corresponds to TRBD1 (6 bases). The CDR3 consists of 15 residues. V gave up 0 bases and J gave up 6 bases, with 11 bases separating them. The V gene's germline CDR1 is SEHNR and CDR2 FQNEAQ (reference sequence). The CDR3 reads CASSLAQGNYEKLFF. The CDR3 DNA is TGTGCCAGCAGCTTAGCCCAGGGGAACTATGAAAAACTGTTTTTT.

The chain has TRBV25-1 and TRBJ2-7; D might be TRBD1 (6 bases). The CDR3 is 14 residues long. Germline assignment: CDR1 MGHDK and CDR2 SYGVNS. V shed 2 bases and J shed 0 bases, with 8 bases lying between them. The CDR3 loop reads CASSETRGSYEQYF. In DNA, the CDR3 is TGTGCCAGCAGTGAAACCAGGGGCTCCTACGAGCAGTACTTC.

In its sample, this clone was seen once. Other DNA sequences from this sample encode an identical CDR3 as well. The chain uses TRBV5-1 and TRBJ1-4, with TRBD1 matching over 8 bases. V lost 0 bases and J lost 7; bases outside the gene matches: 2. This CDR3 spans 14 amino acids. Per germline, CDR1 SGHRS and CDR2 YFSETQ. CDR3 bases: TGCGCCAGCAGCTTGGGACAGGGGTTTGAAAAACTGTTTTTT. This sequence encodes CASSLGQGFEKLFF. Combining the CDR3 with reference TRBV5-1 and TRBJ1-4 gives the whole variable domain KAGVTQTPRYLIKTRGQQVTLSCSPISGHRSVSWYQQTPGQGLQFLFEYFSETQRNKGNFPGRFSGRQFSNSRSEMNVSTLELGDSALYLCASSLGQGFEKLFFGSGTQLSVL.

The chain couples TRBV19 to TRBJ2-5; a possible D gene is TRBD1 (6 bases). From germline, CDR1 is LNHDA and CDR2 SQIVND (reference sequence). This CDR3 spans 13 amino acids. V lost 4 bases and J lost 3, with 9 bases in between. The CDR3 sequence: CASSKGDKETQYF. For the CDR3, the DNA is TGTGCCAGTAGTAAGGGGGACAAAGAGACCCAGTACTTC.

In nucleotides, the CDR3 is TGTGCCAGCAGTGATCCCTCCGCCAGGTCAACCTACGAGCAGTACTTC. This sequence encodes CASSDPSARSTYEQYF. The chain uses TRBV2 and TRBJ2-7, with no clear D. CDR1 is SNHLY, CDR2 FYNNEI, per germline. The V end was cut by 3 bases, the J end by 2 bases, with 17 bases between. The CDR3 runs 16 residues.

The chain recombines TRBV6-5 with TRBJ2-1; D may be TRBD2 (5 bases). This CDR3 is built from 14 residues. Germline V CDR1 and CDR2: MNHEY, SVGAGI. V lost 6 bases and J 3 bases, leaving 12 bases between the germline ends. CDR3 coding DNA: TGTGCCAGCAGACCCAGAGGGATCTACAATGAGCAGTTCTTC. It encodes CASRPRGIYNEQFF.

CDR3: CASRREANTEAFF. The CDR3 bases are TGTGCCAGTAGGAGGGAGGCAAACACTGAAGCTTTCTTT. The V and J genes are TRBV19 and TRBJ1-1; D is unresolved. Germline V gene sequence: CDR1 LNHDA, CDR2 SQIVND (reference sequence). This CDR3 comprises 13 residues. Trimming removed 6 bases from V and 2 bases from J, with 10 bases in between.

This chain joins TRBV4-1 and TRBJ2-1; unclear D gene. V gave up 0 bases and J gave up 9 bases, with 12 bases separating them. Looked up from germline, CDR1 is MGHRA and CDR2 is YSYEKL. The CDR3 runs to 14 residues. CDR3 sequence reads: CASSQEKARSEQFF. The CDR3 DNA is TGCGCCAGCAGCCAAGAAAAGGCTAGAAGTGAGCAGTTCTTC.

The V call is TRBV19, the J call TRBJ2-6, with TRBD1 matching 12 bases. The CDR3 covers 19 residues. J was trimmed by 0 bases and V by 0 bases; bases with no gene match: 3. Germline CDR1 is LNHDA and CDR2 is SQIVND (reference sequence). The DNA for the CDR3 is TGTGCCAGTAGTATAGAGGTGGGACAGGGGGCCTCTGGGGCCAACGTCCTGACTTTC. Amino acid sequence: CASSIEVGQGASGANVLTF.

This sequence joins TRBV7-9 and TRBJ1-3; D call uncertain. There are 15 residues in the CDR3. Trimming shortened V by 0 bases and J by 0 bases, and 6 bases separated the two germline ends. The germline gives CDR1 SEHNR, CDR2 FQNEAQ (reference sequence). This CDR3 reads CASSLASLSGNTIYF. The CDR3 DNA is TGTGCCAGCAGCTTAGCCTCTCTCTCTGGAAACACCATATATTTT. Looking up the rest from reference TRBV7-9 and TRBJ1-3 gives the full variable domain: DTGVSQNPRHKITKRGQNVTFRCDPISEHNRLYWYRQTLGQGPEFLTYFQNEAQLEKSRLLSDRFSAERPKGSFSTLEIQRTEQGDSAMYLCASSLASLSGNTIYFGEGSWLTVV.

This clone has a single count. The CDR3 loop reads CASSFGTRQPQHF. The CDR3 nucleotides read TGTGCCAGCAGTTTCGGGACTCGGCAGCCCCAGCATTTT. This chain uses TRBV12-3 or TRBV12-4 with TRBJ1-5; maybe TRBD1 (5 bases). The V gene lost 3 bases and the J gene lost 7 bases, with 10 bases spanning the gap. The CDR3 runs to 13 residues.

The chain has TRBV6-5 and TRBJ2-3, with 9 bases matching TRBD1. V dropped 3 bases and J dropped 0; count of bases not matched to a gene: 4. CDR1 and CDR2 (germline): MNHEY, SVGAGI. The CDR3 has 16 residues. The CDR3 loop is CASSYTGTGSTDTQYF. CDR3 coding DNA: TGTGCCAGCAGTTATACGGGGACAGGGAGCACAGATACGCAGTATTTT.

Remarks on this clone: Other nucleotide sequences from this sample produce the same CDR3. The chain links TRBV10-2 to TRBJ1-2, with D possibly being TRBD1 (5 bases). This CDR3 comprises 13 residues. From germline, CDR1 is WSHSY and CDR2 SAAADI. V was trimmed by 0 bases and J by 4 bases, leaving 6 bases between them. The DNA of the CDR3 is TGCGCCAGCAGTGAGTCAACAGGCTATGGCTACACCTTC. Protein product: CASSESTGYGYTF.

The V and J genes are TRBV6-5 and TRBJ1-5; 7 nucleotides match TRBD1. CDR3 size: 15 residues. The V gene end was trimmed by 4 bases and the J gene end by 4 bases; junction bases not matched to a gene: 7. Germline CDR1 reads MNHEY; CDR2 reads SVGAGI. DNA for the CDR3: TGTGCCAGCAGTTTCTCAGGGGGTTTGAATCAGCCCCAGCATTTT. Translation: CASSFSGGLNQPQHF.

This chain uses TRBV2 with TRBJ1-1, with 7 bases identical to TRBD1. J was trimmed by 3 bases and V by 9 bases; bases with no gene match: 4. Germline V CDR1 and CDR2: SNHLY, FYNNEI. CDR3 length: 12 amino acids. In nucleotides, the CDR3 is TGTGCCAGTAGGGGGCTGCACACTGAAGCTTTCTTT. The encoded protein is CASRGLHTEAFF.

Note on this clone: Other DNA sequences from this sample encode an identical CDR3 as well. J is TRBJ1-6 and V is TRBV18; 9 nucleotides align to TRBD1. The germline CDR1 and CDR2 sequences are KGHSH and LQKENI. CDR3 length equals 14 residues. J was trimmed by 7 bases and V by 4 bases; bases with no gene match: 2. The CDR3 loop reads CASSRDRENSPLHF. As DNA, the CDR3 is TGTGCCAGCTCACGGGACAGGGAAAATTCACCCCTCCACTTT.